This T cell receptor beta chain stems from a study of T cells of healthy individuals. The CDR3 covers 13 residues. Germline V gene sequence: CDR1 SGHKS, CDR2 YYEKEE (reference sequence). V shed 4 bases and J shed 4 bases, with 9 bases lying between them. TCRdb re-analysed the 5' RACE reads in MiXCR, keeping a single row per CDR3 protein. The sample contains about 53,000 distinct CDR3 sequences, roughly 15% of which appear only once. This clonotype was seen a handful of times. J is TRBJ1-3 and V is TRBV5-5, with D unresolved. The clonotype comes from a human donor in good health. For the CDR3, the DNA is TGTGCCAGCAGCAGAGGATCCGGAAACACCATATATTTT. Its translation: CASSRGSGNTIYF.